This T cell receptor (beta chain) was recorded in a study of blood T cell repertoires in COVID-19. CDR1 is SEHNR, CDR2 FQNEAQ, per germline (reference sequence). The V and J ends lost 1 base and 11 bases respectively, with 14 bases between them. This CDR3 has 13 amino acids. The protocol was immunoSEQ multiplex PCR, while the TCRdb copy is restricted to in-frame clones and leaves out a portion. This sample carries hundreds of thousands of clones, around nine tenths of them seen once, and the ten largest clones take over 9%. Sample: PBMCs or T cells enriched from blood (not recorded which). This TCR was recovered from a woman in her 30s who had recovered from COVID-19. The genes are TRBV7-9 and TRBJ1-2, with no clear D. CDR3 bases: TGTGCCAGCAGCTTAGGAGGGTCGGGCCCGTACACCTTC. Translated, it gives CASSLGGSGPYTF.